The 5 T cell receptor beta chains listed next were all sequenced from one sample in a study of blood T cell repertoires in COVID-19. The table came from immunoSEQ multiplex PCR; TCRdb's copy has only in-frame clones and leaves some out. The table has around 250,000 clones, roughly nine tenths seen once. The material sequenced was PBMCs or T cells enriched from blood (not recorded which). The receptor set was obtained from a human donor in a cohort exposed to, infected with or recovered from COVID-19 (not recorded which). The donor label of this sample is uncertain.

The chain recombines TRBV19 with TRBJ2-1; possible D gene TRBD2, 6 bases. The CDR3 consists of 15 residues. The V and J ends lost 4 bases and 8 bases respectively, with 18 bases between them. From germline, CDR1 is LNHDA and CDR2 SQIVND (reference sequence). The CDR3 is CASSSLLRGGYEQFF. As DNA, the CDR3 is TGTGCCAGTAGTAGCCTCCTGCGGGGCGGCTATGAGCAGTTCTTC. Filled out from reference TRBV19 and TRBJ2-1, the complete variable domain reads DGGITQSPKYLFRKEGQNVTLSCEQNLNHDAMYWYRQDPGQGLRLIYYSQIVNDFQKGDIAEGYSVSREKKESFPLTVTSAQKNPTAFYLCASSSLLRGGYEQFFGPGTRLTVL.

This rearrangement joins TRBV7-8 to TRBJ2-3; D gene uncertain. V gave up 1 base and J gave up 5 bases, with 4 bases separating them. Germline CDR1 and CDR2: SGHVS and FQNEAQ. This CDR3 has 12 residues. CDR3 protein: CASSLVIDTQYF. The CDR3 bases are TGTGCCAGCAGCTTAGTAATAGATACGCAGTATTTT.

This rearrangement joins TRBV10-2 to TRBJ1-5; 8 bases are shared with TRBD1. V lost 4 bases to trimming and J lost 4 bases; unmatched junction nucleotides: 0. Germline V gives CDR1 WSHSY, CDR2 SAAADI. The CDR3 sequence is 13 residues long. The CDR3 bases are TGCGCCAGCAGTGGGACAGGGAATCAGCCCCAGCATTTT. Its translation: CASSGTGNQPQHF.

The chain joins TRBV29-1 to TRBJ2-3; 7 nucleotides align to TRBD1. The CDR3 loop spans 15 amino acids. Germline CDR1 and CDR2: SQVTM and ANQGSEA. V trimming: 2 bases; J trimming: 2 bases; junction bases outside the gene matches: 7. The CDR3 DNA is TGCAGCGTTGAATTAGAGGGGGCACACACAGATACGCAGTATTTT. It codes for CSVELEGAHTDTQYF.

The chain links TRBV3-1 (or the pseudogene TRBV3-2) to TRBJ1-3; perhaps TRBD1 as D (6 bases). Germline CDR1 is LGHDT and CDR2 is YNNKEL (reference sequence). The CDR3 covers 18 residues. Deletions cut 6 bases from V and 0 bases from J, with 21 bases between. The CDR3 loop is CASSFDRYARNSGNTIYF. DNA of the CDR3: TGTGCCAGCAGTTTCGACAGGTACGCTAGGAACTCTGGAAACACCATATATTTT.